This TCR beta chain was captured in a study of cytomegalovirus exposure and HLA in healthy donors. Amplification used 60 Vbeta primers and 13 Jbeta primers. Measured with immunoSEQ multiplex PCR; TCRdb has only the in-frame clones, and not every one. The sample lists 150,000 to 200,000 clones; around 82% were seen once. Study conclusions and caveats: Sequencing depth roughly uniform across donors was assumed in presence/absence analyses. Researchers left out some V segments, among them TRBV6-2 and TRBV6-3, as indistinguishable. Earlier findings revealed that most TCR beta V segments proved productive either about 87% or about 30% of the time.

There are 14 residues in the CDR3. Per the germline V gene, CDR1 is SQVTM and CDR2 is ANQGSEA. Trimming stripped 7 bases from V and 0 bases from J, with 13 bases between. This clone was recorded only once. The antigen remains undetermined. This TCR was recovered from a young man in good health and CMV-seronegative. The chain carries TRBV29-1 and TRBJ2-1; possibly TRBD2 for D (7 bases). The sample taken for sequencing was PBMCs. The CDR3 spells CSAEGGSSYNEQFF. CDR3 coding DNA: TGCAGCGCCGAGGGGGGGAGCTCCTACAATGAGCAGTTCTTC.